By frequency in the sample, the clone carrying this T cell receptor (beta chain) is medium-sized. CT and PET/CT showed node-negative disease in all patients, none of whom had received prior chemotherapy or radiotherapy or had other malignancies. At both of two time points, around 5.6 milliliters of peripheral blood were drawn. This sample stems from a study of prognosis after radiotherapy for stage I lung cancer. Overall study: Stage I non-small cell lung cancer cases were enrolled from April 2018 through January 2019.

Researchers used two-round multiplex PCR to amplify TCR beta CDR3 starting from genomic DNA. The authors ran first-round PCR with primers specific to each TRBV and TRBJ gene. TCRdb re-called the multiplex PCR reads with MiXCR, one entry per CDR3 protein. This sample has approximately 20,000 distinct CDR3 sequences, with over 25% found just once. Per germline, CDR1 WSHSY and CDR2 SAAADI. There are 14 residues in the CDR3. The V and J ends lost 3 bases and 0 bases respectively, with 6 bases between them. The rearrangement joins TRBV10-2 to TRBJ2-1, with D uncertain. This clonotype originated in a donor over 45 with non-small cell lung cancer. Here the sequenced sample was PBMCs, taken before or after stereotactic body radiation therapy (not recorded which). In DNA form, the CDR3 reads TGCGCCAGCAGTGATACGAGCTCCTACAATGAGCAGTTCTTC. Amino acid sequence: CASSDTSSYNEQFF.